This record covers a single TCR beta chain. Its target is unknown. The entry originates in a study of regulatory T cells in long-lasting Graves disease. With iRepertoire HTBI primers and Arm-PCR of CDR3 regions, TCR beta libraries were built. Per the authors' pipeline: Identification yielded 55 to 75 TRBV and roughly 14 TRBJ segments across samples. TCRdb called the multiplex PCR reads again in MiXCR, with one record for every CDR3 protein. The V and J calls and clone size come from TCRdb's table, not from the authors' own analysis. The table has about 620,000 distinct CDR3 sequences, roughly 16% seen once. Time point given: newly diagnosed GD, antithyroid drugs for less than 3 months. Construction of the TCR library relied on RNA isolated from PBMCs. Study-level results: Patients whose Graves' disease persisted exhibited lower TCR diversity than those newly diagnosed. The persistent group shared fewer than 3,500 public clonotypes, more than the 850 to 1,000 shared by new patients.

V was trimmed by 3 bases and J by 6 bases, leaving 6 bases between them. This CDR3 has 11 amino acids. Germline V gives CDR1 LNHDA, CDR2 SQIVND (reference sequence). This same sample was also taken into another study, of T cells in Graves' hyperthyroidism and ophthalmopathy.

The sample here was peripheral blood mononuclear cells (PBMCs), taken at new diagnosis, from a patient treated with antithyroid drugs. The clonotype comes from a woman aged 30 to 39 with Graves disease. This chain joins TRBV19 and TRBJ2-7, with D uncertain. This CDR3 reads CASSIYGEQYF. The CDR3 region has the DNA TGTGCCAGTAGTATTTATGGCGAGCAGTACTTC.